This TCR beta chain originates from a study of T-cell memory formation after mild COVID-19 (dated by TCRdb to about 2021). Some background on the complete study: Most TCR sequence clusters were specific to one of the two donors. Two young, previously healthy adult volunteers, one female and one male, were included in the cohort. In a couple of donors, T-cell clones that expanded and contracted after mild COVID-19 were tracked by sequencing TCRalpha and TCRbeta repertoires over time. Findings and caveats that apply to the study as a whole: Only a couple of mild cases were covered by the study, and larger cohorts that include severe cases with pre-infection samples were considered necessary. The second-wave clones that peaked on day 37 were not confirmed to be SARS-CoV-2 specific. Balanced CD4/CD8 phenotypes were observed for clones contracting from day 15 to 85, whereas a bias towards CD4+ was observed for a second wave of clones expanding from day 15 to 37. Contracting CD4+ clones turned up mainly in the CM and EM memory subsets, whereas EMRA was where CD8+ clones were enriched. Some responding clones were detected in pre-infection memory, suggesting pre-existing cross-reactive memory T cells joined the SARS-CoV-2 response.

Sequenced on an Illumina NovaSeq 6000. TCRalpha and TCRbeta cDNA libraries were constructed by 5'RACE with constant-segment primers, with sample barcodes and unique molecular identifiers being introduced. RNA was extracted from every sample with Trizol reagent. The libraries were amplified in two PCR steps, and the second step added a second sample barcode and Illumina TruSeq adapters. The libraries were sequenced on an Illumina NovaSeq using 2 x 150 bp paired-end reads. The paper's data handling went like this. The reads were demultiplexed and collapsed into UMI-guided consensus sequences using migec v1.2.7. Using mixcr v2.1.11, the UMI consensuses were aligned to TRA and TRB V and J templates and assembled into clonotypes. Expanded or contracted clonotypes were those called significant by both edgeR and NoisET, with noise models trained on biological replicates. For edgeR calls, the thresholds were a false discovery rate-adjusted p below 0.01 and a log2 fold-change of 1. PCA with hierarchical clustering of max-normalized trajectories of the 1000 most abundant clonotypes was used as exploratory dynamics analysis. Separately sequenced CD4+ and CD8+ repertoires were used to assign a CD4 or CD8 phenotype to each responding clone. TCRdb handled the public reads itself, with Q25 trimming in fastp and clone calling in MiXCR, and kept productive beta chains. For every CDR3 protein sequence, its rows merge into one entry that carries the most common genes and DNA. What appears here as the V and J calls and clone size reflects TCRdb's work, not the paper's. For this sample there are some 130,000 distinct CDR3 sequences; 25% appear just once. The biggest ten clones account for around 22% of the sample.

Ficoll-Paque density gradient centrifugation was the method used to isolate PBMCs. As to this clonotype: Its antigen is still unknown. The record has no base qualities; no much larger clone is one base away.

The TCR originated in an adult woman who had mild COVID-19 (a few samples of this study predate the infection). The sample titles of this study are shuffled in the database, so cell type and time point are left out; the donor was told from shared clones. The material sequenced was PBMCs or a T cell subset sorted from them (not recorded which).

The encoded CDR3 is CASSSSTRATITDTQYF. The DNA sequence follows: TGTGCCAGCTCATCCTCGACTAGAGCCACCATCACAGATACGCAGTATTTT. The chain links TRBV18 with TRBJ2-3; TRBD2 is a weak D gene call, 6 bases matching. V and J are truncated by 5 bases and 2 bases respectively, leaving an intervening sequence of 20 bases. From cysteine to phenylalanine, the CDR3 is 17 amino acids long. The read is trimmed to its CDR3 DNA, 51 bases read in frame from base 1. The germline V gene specifies KGHSH as CDR1 and LQKENI as CDR2. Beyond the CDR3, the reference TRBV18 and TRBJ2-3 genes provide the residues; the full variable domain reads: NAGVMQNPRHLVRRRGQEARLRCSPMKGHSHVYWYRQLPEEGLKFMVYLQKENIIDESGMPKERFSAEFPKEGPSILRIQQVVRGDSAAYFCASSSSTRATITDTQYFGPGTRLTVL.